Below, 13 T cell receptor beta chains from the same sample are listed, as sequenced in a study of blood T cells in healthy people across ages. Alongside a J-beta primer mix, a sample-barcoded 5' primer served in a second PCR lasting roughly 6 to 12 cycles. TCRdb passed the 5' RACE reads through MiXCR, listing each CDR3 protein once. The data contain 1.5 million to 2 million distinct CDR3 sequences, about 35% of them singletons. Specimen: blood. The receptors come from a woman aged 30 to 39 in good health.

This chain uses TRBV7-9 with TRBJ2-5; D ambiguous. The CDR3 length is 14 residues. V lost 3 bases and J lost 5, with 13 bases in between. Germline V gene lookup returns CDR1 SEHNR and CDR2 FQNEAQ (reference sequence). CDR3 bases: TGTGCCAGCAGCTTGAACAGCGTAGAGGAGACCCAGTACTTC. This sequence encodes CASSLNSVEETQYF.

This clonotype was observed a handful of times. V is TRBV6-2 or TRBV6-3 and J is TRBJ2-5; the match to TRBD1 covers 7 bases. The J call could be wrong; TRBJ2-7 is a better fit for the DNA end. The CDR3 runs to 15 residues. Germline V gene sequence: CDR1 MNHEY, CDR2 SVGEGT. CDR3 sequence (DNA): TGTGCCAGCAGTTACTTTGGGGACAGCCTTAACGAGCAGTACTTC. It is translated as CASSYFGDSLNEQYF.

This clonotype was recorded a few times. V is TRBV7-8 and J is TRBJ2-1; 9 bases align to TRBD2. CDR3 size: 17 residues. The germline V gene encodes CDR1 SGHVS and CDR2 FQNEAQ. V was pared by 3 bases and J by 0 bases, with 6 bases of the junction left unmatched. CDR3 sequence (DNA): TGTGCCAGCAGCTTCGGGGCGGGAGGGAGCTCCTACAATGAGCAGTTCTTC. As protein: CASSFGAGGSSYNEQFF.

This clonotype has only a few counts. The gene calls are TRBV12-3 or TRBV12-4 and TRBJ2-5; possible D gene TRBD1, 6 bases. The CDR3 is 15 residues long. V gave up 7 bases and J gave up 3 bases, with 18 bases separating them. CDR3 loop: CASTLERDNKETQYF. CDR3 coding DNA: TGTGCCAGCACCCTCGAAAGGGACAACAAAGAGACCCAGTACTTC.

CDR3 sequence reads: CASSLTRVTHGSGDNEQFF. CDR3 sequence (DNA): TGCGCCAGCAGCTTGACCCGGGTAACTCACGGATCGGGGGACAATGAGCAGTTCTTC. The chain couples TRBV5-1 to TRBJ2-1; perhaps TRBD2 as D (6 bases). Per the germline V gene, CDR1 is SGHRS and CDR2 is YFSETQ. Trimming removed 1 base from V and 5 bases from J, with 25 bases in between. The length of the CDR3 is 19 residues.

The V and J genes are TRBV5-1 and TRBJ1-2; maybe TRBD1 (5 bases). Germline V gene lookup returns CDR1 SGHRS and CDR2 YFSETQ. Trimming stripped 5 bases from V and 2 bases from J, with 13 bases between. The CDR3 loop spans 14 amino acids. The CDR3 sequence: CASSGTDPNYGYTF. The CDR3 DNA follows: TGCGCCAGCAGTGGGACCGATCCAAACTATGGCTACACCTTC.

V usage is TRBV15 and J usage is TRBJ1-4, with D perhaps TRBD1 (6 bases). V was shortened by 0 bases and J by 3 bases, with 11 bases between the two germline ends. Germline CDR1 LNHNV, CDR2 YYDKDF (reference sequence). This CDR3 is 16 amino acids long. The CDR3 DNA follows: TGTGCCACCAGCAGAGATAGCAAGGGGGCTAATGAAAAACTGTTTTTT. This encodes CATSRDSKGANEKLFF.

This clonotype appeared a few times. The gene calls are TRBV29-1 and TRBJ1-2, with D hard to call. The CDR3 loop spans 14 amino acids. Trimming shortened V by 6 bases and J by 3 bases, and 17 bases separated the two germline ends. Germline CDR1 and CDR2: SQVTM and ANQGSEA. CDR3 DNA: TGCAGCGTCACGCCCCGTGACACCTACTATGGCTACACCTTC. This codes for CSVTPRDTYYGYTF. Drawing the rest from reference TRBV29-1 and TRBJ1-2, the complete variable domain is SAVISQKPSRDICQRGTSLTIQCQVDSQVTMMFWYRQQPGQSLTLIATANQGSEATYESGFVIDKFPISRPNLTFSTLTVSNMSPEDSSIYLCSVTPRDTYYGYTFGSGTRLTVV.

Comments on this clonotype: No conserved phenylalanine or tryptophan is present at the end of the CDR3, so a read error is the likely explanation. This chain connects TRBV5-1 to TRBJ2-5; D remains unclear. The ends were cut back, 2 bases at V and 5 bases at J, with 10 bases in the middle. CDR1 is SGHRS and CDR2 is YFSETQ in the germline V gene. The CDR3 is 13 amino acids. The CDR3 nucleotides are TGCGCCAGCAGCTTAGAAGGGCGGGAGACCCAGTACAAC. Its translation is CASSLEGRETQYN.

V gene TRBV4-1 combines with J gene TRBJ2-5; D tentatively fits TRBD1 or TRBD2 (5 bases each). Trimming pared 0 bases from V and 10 bases from J, leaving 12 bases between. The CDR3 loop spans 13 amino acids. Germline V gene lookup returns CDR1 MGHRA and CDR2 YSYEKL. CDR3 sequence (DNA): TGCGCCAGCAGCCAAGATCGGGTGGGGGACCAGTACTTC. Encoded protein: CASSQDRVGDQYF.

This clonotype was seen many times. The chain is built from TRBV11-1 and TRBJ2-1; 9 bases fit TRBD2. From germline, CDR1 is SGHAT and CDR2 FQDESV (reference sequence). V was clipped by 8 bases and J by 9 bases; unmatched bases: 8. The CDR3 length is 13 residues. DNA for the CDR3: TGTGCCAGCGGGCGGGAGGGCCCTGGTGAGCAGTTCTTC. Translated: CASGREGPGEQFF. The variable domain in full, completed from reference TRBV11-1 and TRBJ2-1, reads EAEVAQSPRYKITEKSQAVAFWCDPISGHATLYWYRQILGQGPELLVQFQDESVVDDSQLPKDRFSAERLKGVDSTLKIQPAELGDSAMYLCASGREGPGEQFFGPGTRLTVL.

This chain uses TRBV5-1 with TRBJ1-4; D unclear. V was shortened by 4 bases and J by 5 bases, with 15 bases between the two germline ends. The CDR3 has 15 amino acids. Germline CDR1 and CDR2: SGHRS and YFSETQ. In nucleotides, the CDR3 is TGCGCCAGCAGCCCCCGGCCGGCCTCGAATGAAAAACTGTTTTTT. Its translation is CASSPRPASNEKLFF.

Turning to this clonotype: One end of the junction is discordant with germline, which a read error may explain. The J gene is TRBJ2-1, the V gene TRBV28, with D perhaps given as TRBD1 or TRBD2 (6 bases each). The CDR3 is 14 amino acids. Germline CDR1 reads MDHEN; CDR2 reads SYDVKM. Written as DNA, the CDR3 is TGTACCAGCAGTCGGAGGGGGGCCTACAATGAGCAGTTCTTC. Translated: CTSSRRGAYNEQFF. Looking up the rest from reference TRBV28 and TRBJ2-1 gives the full variable domain: DVKVTQSSRYLVKRTGEKVFLECVQDMDHENMFWYRQDPGLGLRLIYFSYDVKMKEKGDIPEGYSVSREKKERFSLILESASTNQTSMYLCTSSRRGAYNEQFFGPGTRLTVL.